Listed below are T cell receptor beta chains from one sample, sequenced in a study of blood T cell repertoires in COVID-19. Generated by immunoSEQ multiplex PCR, the TCRdb table keeps only in-frame clones and is missing some. This sample yields about 460,000 clones, of which roughly nine tenths are seen a single time; around 7.9% belongs to the top ten. Sequenced sample: PBMCs or T cells enriched from blood (not recorded which). These receptor sequences come from a woman aged 55-69 years who had recovered from COVID-19. Both conserved end residues are part of each CDR3. D genes are given only for firm matches. Some rows have no size entry. The others give once, few or many, or a class for an expanded clone.

D: NA
J: TRBJ1-1
V: TRBV7-6
size: NA
DNA: TGTGCCAGCAGCTTAGCGCGGGGAACTGAAGCTTTCTTT
CDR3: CASSLARGTEAFF

D: TRBD2
J: TRBJ2-2
V: TRBV3-1/TRBV3-2
size: NA
DNA: TGTGCCAGCAGACCCAGCGGGGGGCGTGGCACCGGGGAGCTGTTTTTT
CDR3: CASRPSGGRGTGELFF

D: TRBD2
J: TRBJ2-2
V: TRBV12-5
size: NA
DNA: TGTGCTAGTGGTTTGGTATGGCGGGAGCACACCGGGGAGCTGTTTTTT
CDR3: CASGLVWREHTGELFF

D: TRBD1
J: TRBJ1-1
V: TRBV5-4
size: NA
DNA: TGTGCCAGCAGCAGGGGGACAGGGGAGCACACTGAAGCTTTCTTT
CDR3: CASSRGTGEHTEAFF

D: TRBD1
J: TRBJ1-2
V: TRBV6-1
size: few
DNA: TGTGCCAGCAGTGAAGCCCCGACAGGGGGCATATATGGCTACACCTTC
CDR3: CASSEAPTGGIYGYTF

D: TRBD2
J: TRBJ2-5
V: TRBV19
size: NA
DNA: TGTGCCAGTAGTATGGCTAGCGGGGGCCAAGAGACCCAGTACTTC
CDR3: CASSMASGGQETQYF

D: NA
J: TRBJ2-5
V: TRBV15
size: NA
DNA: TGTGCCACCAGCCCGGGACAAGCCCAAGAGACCCAGTACTTC
CDR3: CATSPGQAQETQYF

D: NA
J: TRBJ2-6
V: TRBV19
size: NA
DNA: TGTGCCAGTAGTGACCCTCCGGGAGGGGCCAACGTCCTGACTTTC
CDR3: CASSDPPGGANVLTF

D: TRBD1
J: TRBJ1-5
V: TRBV19
size: once
DNA: TGTGCCAGTACCAACAGGGGGCGAAATCAGCCCCAGCATTTT
CDR3: CASTNRGRNQPQHF

D: NA
J: TRBJ2-1
V: TRBV4-2
size: NA
DNA: TGTGCCAGCAGCCAAGACCTAACCTTCCCCCATGAGCAGTTCTTC
CDR3: CASSQDLTFPHEQFF

D: NA
J: TRBJ1-2
V: TRBV5-4
size: NA
DNA: TGTGCCAGCAGCTTAGACACTCTATTCAACTATGGCTACACCTTC
CDR3: CASSLDTLFNYGYTF

D: TRBD1
J: TRBJ1-4
V: TRBV7-9
size: NA
DNA: TGTGCCAGCAGCTTAGAGGGACAGGAAGGGTTAGCTAATGAAAAACTGTTTTTT
CDR3: CASSLEGQEGLANEKLFF

D: TRBD1
J: TRBJ2-7
V: TRBV6-5
size: NA
DNA: TGTGCCAGCAGCGCTGGACAGGTTCTACCCTACGAGCAGTACTTC
CDR3: CASSAGQVLPYEQYF

D: TRBD1
J: TRBJ1-5
V: TRBV30
size: NA
DNA: TGTGCCTGGAGTGGGCAGGGGGACGCCAATCAGCCCCAGCATTTT
CDR3: CAWSGQGDANQPQHF